This T cell receptor (beta chain) is drawn from a study of T cell repertoires in cytomegalovirus infection. Findings and caveats of the study: In two of eight donors, the top clonotype was HLA-C-restricted CMV-specific.

This clonotype was counted ten times or more. Antigen: not known. CDR1 and CDR2 from the germline V gene are SGHTA and FQGNSA. This CDR3 contains 13 residues. V lost 5 bases to trimming and J lost 4 bases, with 11 bases between them. TCRdb re-called the reads with MiXCR, one entry per CDR3 protein. The data show about 830,000 distinct CDR3 sequences, approximately 32% seen once. The material sequenced was cultured CD8+ T cells from PBMCs, taken from culture after CMV antigen stimulation. This TCR was sampled from a human donor in good health (CMV status not recorded). Some clones in this sample may be carry-over from other donors' samples. V is TRBV7-2 and J is TRBJ1-2; no firm D call. CDR3 loop: CASSPPPGYGYTF. Written as DNA, the CDR3 is TGTGCCAGCAGCCCCCCACCGGGCTATGGCTACACCTTC.